Below, 10 T cell receptor beta chains from the same sample are listed, as sequenced in a study of blood T cells in healthy people across ages. A sample-barcoded 5' primer and a J-beta primer mix were used in a second PCR of about 6 to 11 cycles. TCRdb called the 5' RACE reads again in MiXCR, with one record for every CDR3 protein. The sample shows around 1,000,000 distinct CDR3 sequences, approximately 25% of them seen only once. This same sample was also part of a study on T cells of mothers and their children.

The sample consisted of blood. These receptors were obtained from a girl aged 2-10 years in good health.

This clonotype was counted many times. V is TRBV7-9 and J is TRBJ1-1; D is unclear. This CDR3 spans 12 amino acids. Germline V gives CDR1 SEHNR, CDR2 FQNEAQ (reference sequence). Trimming shortened V by 3 bases and J by 5 bases, and 7 bases separated the two germline ends. In DNA form, the CDR3 reads TGTGCCAGCAGCTTTCTTGGGACTGAAGCTTTCTTT. It codes for CASSFLGTEAFF.

The V gene is TRBV4-1, the J gene TRBJ2-5; 12 nucleotides line up with TRBD2. Trimming cost V 1 base and J 4 bases; bases outside gene matches: 1. The length of the CDR3 is 15 residues. Germline V lookup: CDR1 MGHRA, CDR2 YSYEKL. In DNA, the CDR3 is TGCGCCAGCAGCCAAGTGGGACTAGCGGGAGAGACCCAGTACTTC. Protein: CASSQVGLAGETQYF.

This clonotype appeared a few times. The gene calls are TRBV7-2 and TRBJ2-1, with a weak D call TRBD2 (6 bases). Between the trimmed V and J ends, which lost 3 bases and 5 bases, there was a span of 17 bases. This CDR3 comprises 16 residues. The V gene's germline CDR1 is SGHTA and CDR2 FQGNSA. CDR3 in amino acids: CASSFRSGWGDNEQFF. The CDR3 DNA reads TGTGCCAGCAGCTTCAGATCAGGGTGGGGGGACAATGAGCAGTTCTTC.

In its sample, this clonotype was seen a few times. The chain has TRBV2 and TRBJ1-6, with D uncertain. V dropped 2 bases and J dropped 6 bases, with 5 bases sitting between them. In germline, CDR1 is SNHLY, CDR2 FYNNEI. The CDR3 is 13 residues long. CDR3 bases: TGTGCCAGCAGTGAACAGAGTAATTCACCCCTCCACTTT. Amino acids: CASSEQSNSPLHF.

Written as DNA, the CDR3 is TGCAGTGCTAGAGCTTCAGGGGGCACAGATACGCAGTATTTT. Translated, it gives CSARASGGTDTQYF. The chain links TRBV20-1 to TRBJ2-3; a possible D gene is TRBD1 (6 bases). CDR3 length: 14 amino acids. Per the germline V gene, CDR1 is DFQATT and CDR2 is SNEGSKA (reference sequence). Trimming pared 1 base from V and 1 base from J, leaving 9 bases between.

The V and J genes are TRBV4-1 and TRBJ2-7; weak D call: TRBD2 (6 bases). V dropped 0 bases and J dropped 3 bases, with 12 bases sitting between them. Germline V gene sequence: CDR1 MGHRA, CDR2 YSYEKL. The CDR3 is 15 amino acids. CDR3 region: CASSQDGSSLYEQYF. The CDR3 region has the DNA TGCGCCAGCAGCCAAGACGGGAGTTCCCTCTACGAGCAGTACTTC.

This chain joins TRBV6-6 and TRBJ2-5; 7 bases match TRBD1. Germline CDR1 is MNHNY and CDR2 is SVGAGI (reference sequence). The CDR3 runs to 15 residues. J was trimmed by 1 base and V by 1 base; bases with no gene match: 3. The CDR3 nucleotides read TGTGCCAGCAGTTACTGGGGACAGCTCCAAGAGACCCAGTACTTC. It encodes CASSYWGQLQETQYF.

Concerning this clonotype: A much larger clone lies one base from this, so it may be a read error. The V call is TRBV7-2, the J call TRBJ1-2, with a tentative D call TRBD1 (5 bases). Per the germline V gene, CDR1 is SGHTA and CDR2 is FQGNSA. CDR3 length: 12 residues. V was clipped by 1 base and J by 8 bases, with 8 bases between them. CDR3 region: CASSLEGEGYTF. The CDR3 DNA reads TGTGCCAGCAGCTTAGAAGGGGAGGGCTACACCTTC. The variable domain in full, with the rest retrieved from reference TRBV7-2 and TRBJ1-2, is GAGVSQSPSNKVTEKGKDVELRCDPISGHTALYWYRQSLGQGLEFLIYFQGNSAPDKSGLPSDRFSAERTGGSVSTLTIQRTQQEDSAVYLCASSLEGEGYTFGSGTRLTVV.

This clonotype was detected only a few times. The chain joins TRBV27 to TRBJ2-5; D is undetermined. Germline CDR1 and CDR2: MNHEY and SMNVEV (reference sequence). Trimming left V 3 bases short and J 0 bases short, with 8 bases between. The CDR3 is 14 residues long. CDR3 nucleotides: TGTGCCAGCAGTTTGGACGTGTACCAAGAGACCCAGTACTTC. Protein sequence: CASSLDVYQETQYF.

This clonotype was detected a few times. V gene TRBV7-6 combines with J gene TRBJ2-5; no firm D call. Germline CDR1 and CDR2: SGHVS and FNYEAQ. Trimming left V 1 base short and J 4 bases short, with 13 bases between. The CDR3 has 15 residues. CDR3: CASSLGRSSGETQYF. CDR3 DNA: TGTGCCAGCAGCTTAGGAAGGAGTTCGGGAGAGACCCAGTACTTC.